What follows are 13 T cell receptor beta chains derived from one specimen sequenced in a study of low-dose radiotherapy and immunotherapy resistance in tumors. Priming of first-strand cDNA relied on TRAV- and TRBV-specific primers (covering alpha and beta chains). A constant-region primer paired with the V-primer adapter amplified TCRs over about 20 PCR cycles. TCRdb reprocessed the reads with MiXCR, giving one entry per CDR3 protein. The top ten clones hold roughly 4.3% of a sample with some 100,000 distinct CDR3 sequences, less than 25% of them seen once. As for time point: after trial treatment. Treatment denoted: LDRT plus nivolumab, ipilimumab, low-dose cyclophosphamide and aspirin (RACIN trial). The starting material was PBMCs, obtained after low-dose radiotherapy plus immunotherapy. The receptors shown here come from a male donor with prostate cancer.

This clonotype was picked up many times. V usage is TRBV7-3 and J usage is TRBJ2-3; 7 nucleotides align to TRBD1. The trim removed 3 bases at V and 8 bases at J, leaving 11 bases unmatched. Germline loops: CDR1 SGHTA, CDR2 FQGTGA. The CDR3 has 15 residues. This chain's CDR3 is CASSLPDREGGTQYF. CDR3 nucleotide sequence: TGTGCCAGCAGCTTGCCAGACAGGGAAGGCGGTACGCAGTATTTT.

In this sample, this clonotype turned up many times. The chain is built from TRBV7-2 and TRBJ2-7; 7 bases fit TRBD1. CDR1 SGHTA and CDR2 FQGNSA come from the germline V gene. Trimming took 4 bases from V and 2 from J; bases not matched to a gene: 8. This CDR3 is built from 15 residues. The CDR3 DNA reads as TGTGCCAGCAGCTCCGAACCGGGACAGACCTACGAGCAGTACTTC. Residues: CASSSEPGQTYEQYF. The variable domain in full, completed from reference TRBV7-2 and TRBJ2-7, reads GAGVSQSPSNKVTEKGKDVELRCDPISGHTALYWYRQSLGQGLEFLIYFQGNSAPDKSGLPSDRFSAERTGGSVSTLTIQRTQQEDSAVYLCASSSEPGQTYEQYFGPGTRLTVT.

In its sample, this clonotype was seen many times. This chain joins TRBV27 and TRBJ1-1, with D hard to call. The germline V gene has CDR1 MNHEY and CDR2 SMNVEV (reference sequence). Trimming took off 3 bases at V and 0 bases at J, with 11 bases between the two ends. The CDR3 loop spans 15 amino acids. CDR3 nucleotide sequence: TGTGCCAGCAGTTTGTCATGGCTCATGAACACTGAAGCTTTCTTT. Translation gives CASSLSWLMNTEAFF.

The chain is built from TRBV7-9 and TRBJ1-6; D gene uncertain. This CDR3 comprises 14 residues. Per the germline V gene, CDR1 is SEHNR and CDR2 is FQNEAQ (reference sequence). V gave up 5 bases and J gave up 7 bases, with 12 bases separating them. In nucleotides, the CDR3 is TGTGCCAGCAGCCCACATCGACAAAATTCACCCCTCCACTTT. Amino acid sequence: CASSPHRQNSPLHF.

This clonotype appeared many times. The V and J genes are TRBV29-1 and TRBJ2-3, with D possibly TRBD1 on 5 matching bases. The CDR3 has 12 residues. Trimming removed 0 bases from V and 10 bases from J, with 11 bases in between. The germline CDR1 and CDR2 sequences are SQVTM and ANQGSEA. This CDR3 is CSVEDLDKSQYF. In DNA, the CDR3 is TGCAGCGTTGAAGATCTGGACAAGTCGCAGTATTTT.

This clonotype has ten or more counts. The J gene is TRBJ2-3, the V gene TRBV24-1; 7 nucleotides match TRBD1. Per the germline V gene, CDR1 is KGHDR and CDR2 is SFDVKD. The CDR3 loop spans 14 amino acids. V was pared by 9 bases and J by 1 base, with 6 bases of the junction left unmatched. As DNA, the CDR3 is TGTGCCACCGCCCCCGGGACAGGCACAGATACGCAGTATTTT. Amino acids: CATAPGTGTDTQYF.

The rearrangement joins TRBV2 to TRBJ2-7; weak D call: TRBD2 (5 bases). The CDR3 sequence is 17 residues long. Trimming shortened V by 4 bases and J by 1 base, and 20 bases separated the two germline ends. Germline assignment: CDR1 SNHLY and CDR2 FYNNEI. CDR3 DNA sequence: TGTGCCAGCAGTGGGGTTCCTACCAGCGGCGCTTCCTACGAGCAGTACTTC. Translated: CASSGVPTSGASYEQYF.

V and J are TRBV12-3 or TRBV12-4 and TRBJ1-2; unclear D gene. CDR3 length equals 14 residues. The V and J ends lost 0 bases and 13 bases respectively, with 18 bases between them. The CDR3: CASSLAAGGPACTF. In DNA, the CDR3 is TGTGCCAGCAGTTTAGCAGCCGGCGGACCGGCTTGCACCTTC.

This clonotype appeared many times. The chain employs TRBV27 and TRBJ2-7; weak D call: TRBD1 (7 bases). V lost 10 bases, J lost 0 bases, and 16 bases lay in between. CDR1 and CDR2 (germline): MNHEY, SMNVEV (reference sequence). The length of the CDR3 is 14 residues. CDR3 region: CATRGDESSYEQYF. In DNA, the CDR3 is TGTGCCACCAGGGGGGATGAAAGCTCCTACGAGCAGTACTTC.

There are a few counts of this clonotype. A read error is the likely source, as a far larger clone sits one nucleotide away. CDR3 nucleotide sequence: TGTGCCTGCAGTGAAAGGCGCTTGGACATATATTTT. The encoded protein is CACSERRLDIYF. The chain uses TRBV6-2 or TRBV6-3 and TRBJ1-5; unclear D gene. The tail of the sequence fits TRBJ1-3 better, so the J call may be wrong. This CDR3 has 12 amino acids. Germline V gives CDR1 MNHEY, CDR2 SVGEGT.

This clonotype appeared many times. In DNA, the CDR3 is TGTGCCAGCACTACCTCGGGGGGCTCCCCCCAAGAGACCCAGTACTTC. Protein: CASTTSGGSPQETQYF. The chain couples TRBV6-6 to TRBJ2-5; a weak D match, TRBD2 (7 bases). Germline CDR1 MNHNY, CDR2 SVGAGI (reference sequence). V shed 7 bases and J shed 1 base, with 19 bases lying between them. The CDR3 runs 16 residues.

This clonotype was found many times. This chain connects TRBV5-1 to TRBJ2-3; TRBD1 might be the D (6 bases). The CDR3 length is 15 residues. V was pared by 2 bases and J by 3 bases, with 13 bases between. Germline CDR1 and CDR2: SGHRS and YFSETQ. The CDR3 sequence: CASSLRTAQTDTQYF. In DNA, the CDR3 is TGCGCCAGCAGCTTAAGGACAGCCCAGACAGATACGCAGTATTTT.

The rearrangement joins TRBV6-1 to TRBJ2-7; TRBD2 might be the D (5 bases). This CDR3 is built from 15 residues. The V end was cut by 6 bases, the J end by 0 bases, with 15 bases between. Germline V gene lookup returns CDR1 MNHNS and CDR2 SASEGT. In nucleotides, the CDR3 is TGTGCCAGCAGCAAGTATATCGGGGACTCCTACGAGCAGTACTTC. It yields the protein CASSKYIGDSYEQYF.